There are many counts of the clone carrying this T cell receptor beta chain. As yet, its antigen is unknown. The sample originates from a study of early T cells in non-severe SARS-CoV-2 infection. Study information: Sequencing input comprised bulk RNA from unsorted whole blood; chain pairing was not available.

Findings of the study overall: The study's VDJdb matching favored anti-spike CD8 responses and missed private and CD4 specificities.

Separate cDNA molecules each had unique molecular identifiers attached to them. TCRdb analysed the 5' RACE reads with MiXCR anew, one entry per CDR3 protein. The sample lists 85,000 to 100,000 distinct CDR3 sequences; about 13% were seen once. The clonotype originates from an adult who was a healthcare worker with PCR-confirmed SARS-CoV-2 infection or an uninfected control (not recorded which). The sample comprised whole blood.

CDR3: CASSQQGDYNSPLHF. In DNA form, the CDR3 reads TGTGCCAGCAGTCAACAGGGAGACTATAATTCACCCCTCCACTTT. The rearrangement links TRBV7-9 to TRBJ1-6, with TRBD1 as a possible D gene (6 bases). CDR3 size: 15 residues. V was clipped by 6 bases and J by 3 bases, with 12 bases between them. Germline CDR1 and CDR2: SEHNR and FQNEAQ (reference sequence).